These T cell receptor beta chains were read from a single sample in a study of cytomegalovirus exposure and HLA in healthy donors. TCRdb's copy holds only in-frame clones and misses some; the assay was immunoSEQ multiplex PCR. The sample shows 100,000 to 150,000 clones, around 80% of them seen only once. Material: PBMCs. These receptors were obtained from a boy between 2 and 10 years old in good health and CMV-seronegative. The CDR3 runs from the conserved cysteine through the conserved F or W. Fields, in order: V gene, J gene, clone size, D gene, CDR3 protein, CDR3 DNA. D genes are given only for firm matches. Not all rows give a size; the values are once, few, many and, for expanded clones, a class.

v_call: TRBV27; j_call: TRBJ1-1; clone_size: few; d_call: TRBD1; cdr3_aa: CASSLYGTGGNTEAFF; cdr3_nt: TGTGCCAGCAGTTTATATGGGACAGGGGGAAACACTGAAGCTTTCTTT
v_call: TRBV7-2; j_call: TRBJ1-2; clone_size: .; d_call: TRBD1; cdr3_aa: CASSSRTGEYGYTF; cdr3_nt: TGTGCCAGCAGCTCCCGGACAGGGGAGTATGGCTACACCTTC
v_call: TRBV2; j_call: TRBJ2-2; clone_size: .; d_call: TRBD2; cdr3_aa: CASSERTSGNTGELFF; cdr3_nt: TGTGCCAGCAGTGAAAGGACTAGCGGGAACACCGGGGAGCTGTTTTTT
v_call: TRBV9; j_call: TRBJ2-3; clone_size: .; d_call: .; cdr3_aa: CASSASRTPADTQYF; cdr3_nt: TGTGCCAGCAGCGCCTCCAGGACACCCGCAGATACGCAGTATTTT
v_call: TRBV5-4; j_call: TRBJ1-4; clone_size: .; d_call: TRBD1; cdr3_aa: CASSLGTGKTLGNEKLFF; cdr3_nt: TGTGCCAGCAGCTTGGGGACAGGGAAAACGTTGGGTAATGAAAAACTGTTTTTT
v_call: TRBV18; j_call: TRBJ1-2; clone_size: .; d_call: TRBD1; cdr3_aa: CASSASPGQGAGGYTF; cdr3_nt: TGTGCCAGCTCAGCATCACCGGGACAGGGGGCCGGCGGCTACACCTTC
v_call: TRBV5-8; j_call: TRBJ1-3; clone_size: .; d_call: .; cdr3_aa: CASSVGLYSGNTIYF; cdr3_nt: TGTGCCAGCAGCGTCGGACTCTACTCTGGAAACACCATATATTTT
v_call: TRBV11-2; j_call: TRBJ2-1; clone_size: .; d_call: .; cdr3_aa: CASSGGALMNSGEQFF; cdr3_nt: TGTGCCAGCAGCGGGGGGGCTTTAATGAATTCAGGGGAGCAGTTCTTC
v_call: TRBV10-3; j_call: TRBJ2-1; clone_size: .; d_call: .; cdr3_aa: CAISASVGQSYDNEQFF; cdr3_nt: TGTGCCATCAGTGCTAGTGTCGGACAAAGTTACGACAATGAGCAGTTCTTC
v_call: TRBV18; j_call: TRBJ1-5; clone_size: once; d_call: .; cdr3_aa: CASSPSGQGHSNQPQHF; cdr3_nt: TGTGCCAGCTCACCATCCGGGCAGGGCCATAGCAATCAGCCCCAGCATTTT
v_call: TRBV7-9; j_call: TRBJ1-6; clone_size: .; d_call: .; cdr3_aa: CASSLFGAGPDSPLHF; cdr3_nt: TGTGCCAGCAGCTTATTTGGAGCAGGGCCAGATTCACCCCTCCACTTT
v_call: TRBV13; j_call: TRBJ1-2; clone_size: .; d_call: TRBD1; cdr3_aa: CASSSGTGGDYGYTF; cdr3_nt: TGTGCCAGCAGCTCCGGGACAGGGGGTGACTATGGCTACACCTTC
v_call: TRBV4-3; j_call: TRBJ2-7; clone_size: .; d_call: .; cdr3_aa: CASSQDPGSYEQYF; cdr3_nt: TGCGCCAGCAGCCAAGATCCGGGTTCGTACGAGCAGTACTTC
v_call: TRBV19; j_call: TRBJ2-3; clone_size: once; d_call: .; cdr3_aa: CASSDLQGMVADTQYF; cdr3_nt: TGTGCCAGTAGTGACTTGCAGGGGATGGTGGCAGATACGCAGTATTTT
v_call: TRBV4-2; j_call: TRBJ2-1; clone_size: .; d_call: TRBD2; cdr3_aa: CASSPEAGGLGNEQFF; cdr3_nt: TGTGCCAGCAGCCCTGAAGCGGGAGGACTCGGCAATGAGCAGTTCTTC
v_call: TRBV7-2; j_call: TRBJ2-2; clone_size: .; d_call: .; cdr3_aa: CASRLIPLSTGELFF; cdr3_nt: TGTGCCAGCAGACTTATCCCCCTTTCTACCGGGGAGCTGTTTTTT
v_call: TRBV2; j_call: TRBJ2-1; clone_size: .; d_call: TRBD2; cdr3_aa: CASNPGTRPLYNEQFF; cdr3_nt: TGTGCCAGCAACCCGGGGACTAGACCACTATACAATGAGCAGTTCTTC
v_call: TRBV9; j_call: TRBJ2-5; clone_size: .; d_call: .; cdr3_aa: CASSSRTGETQYF; cdr3_nt: TGTGCCAGCAGCTCCCGGACTGGAGAGACCCAGTACTTC
v_call: TRBV6-6; j_call: TRBJ1-5; clone_size: .; d_call: TRBD1; cdr3_aa: CASRTGTDNQPQHF; cdr3_nt: TGTGCCAGCAGGACCGGGACAGATAATCAGCCCCAGCATTTT
v_call: TRBV5-1; j_call: TRBJ1-4; clone_size: .; d_call: .; cdr3_aa: CASTEGGANEKLFF; cdr3_nt: TGCGCCAGCACCGAGGGGGGGGCTAATGAAAAACTGTTTTTT
v_call: TRBV28; j_call: TRBJ1-2; clone_size: once; d_call: .; cdr3_aa: CASSHPGDYGYTF; cdr3_nt: TGTGCCAGCAGCCATCCAGGGGACTATGGCTACACCTTC
v_call: TRBV12-2; j_call: TRBJ1-3; clone_size: .; d_call: .; cdr3_aa: CASRSEGRGGDTIYF; cdr3_nt: TGTGCAAGTCGCTCAGAGGGGAGGGGTGGGGACACCATATATTTT
v_call: TRBV6-5; j_call: TRBJ1-2; clone_size: .; d_call: TRBD1; cdr3_aa: CASSYSPQTGHYGYTF; cdr3_nt: TGTGCCAGCAGTTACTCTCCCCAGACAGGGCACTATGGCTACACCTTC
v_call: TRBV6-4; j_call: TRBJ2-2; clone_size: .; d_call: .; cdr3_aa: CASSERSENTGELFF; cdr3_nt: TGTGCCAGCAGTGAGAGGTCAGAGAACACCGGGGAGCTGTTTTTT
v_call: TRBV7-8; j_call: TRBJ2-1; clone_size: once; d_call: TRBD1; cdr3_aa: CASSPDRDEQFF; cdr3_nt: TGTGCCAGCAGCCCGGACAGGGATGAGCAGTTCTTC
v_call: TRBV9; j_call: TRBJ2-2; clone_size: once; d_call: .; cdr3_aa: CASSVASGIPGELFF; cdr3_nt: TGTGCCAGCAGCGTAGCTTCGGGGATCCCCGGGGAGCTGTTTTTT
v_call: TRBV6-5; j_call: TRBJ1-2; clone_size: .; d_call: TRBD1; cdr3_aa: CASRLGTGGNYGYTF; cdr3_nt: TGTGCCAGCAGGCTTGGGACAGGGGGAAACTATGGCTACACCTTC
v_call: TRBV10-3; j_call: TRBJ1-4; clone_size: .; d_call: TRBD1; cdr3_aa: CAISESKDRAEKLFF; cdr3_nt: TGTGCCATCAGTGAGTCGAAGGACAGGGCCGAAAAACTGTTTTTT
v_call: TRBV10-2; j_call: TRBJ1-1; clone_size: .; d_call: .; cdr3_aa: CASSEQARTEAFF; cdr3_nt: TGCGCCAGCAGTGAGCAGGCCCGAACTGAAGCTTTCTTT
v_call: TRBV4-1; j_call: TRBJ1-5; clone_size: .; d_call: .; cdr3_aa: CASSQVFNQPQHF; cdr3_nt: TGCGCCAGCAGCCAAGTATTCAATCAGCCCCAGCATTTT
v_call: TRBV7-9; j_call: TRBJ1-1; clone_size: .; d_call: .; cdr3_aa: CASSSGRGFTEAFF; cdr3_nt: TGTGCCAGCAGCAGCGGACGGGGGTTCACTGAAGCTTTCTTT
v_call: TRBV4-1; j_call: TRBJ1-1; clone_size: .; d_call: .; cdr3_aa: CASSQPGQPEAFF; cdr3_nt: TGCGCCAGCAGCCAACCTGGACAGCCCGAAGCTTTCTTT
v_call: TRBV7-2; j_call: TRBJ2-5; clone_size: .; d_call: .; cdr3_aa: CASSLWGRETQYF; cdr3_nt: TGTGCCAGCAGCTTGTGGGGGAGGGAGACCCAGTACTTC
v_call: TRBV4-3; j_call: TRBJ1-2; clone_size: .; d_call: .; cdr3_aa: CASSQVGLRRDANYGYTF; cdr3_nt: TGCGCCAGCAGCCAAGTGGGACTTAGGAGGGACGCGAACTATGGCTACACCTTC
v_call: TRBV5-6; j_call: TRBJ2-5; clone_size: .; d_call: TRBD1; cdr3_aa: CASSLFRDRGFQETQYF; cdr3_nt: TGTGCCAGCAGTTTGTTCCGGGACAGGGGGTTCCAAGAGACCCAGTACTTC
v_call: TRBV28; j_call: TRBJ1-2; clone_size: .; d_call: .; cdr3_aa: CASSIFTRGSRGYTF; cdr3_nt: TGTGCCAGCAGCATATTCACAAGGGGATCTCGCGGCTACACCTTC
v_call: TRBV28; j_call: TRBJ1-2; clone_size: .; d_call: .; cdr3_aa: CASKVGRGYTF; cdr3_nt: TGTGCCAGCAAGGTGGGCCGTGGCTACACCTTC
v_call: TRBV5-1; j_call: TRBJ2-7; clone_size: .; d_call: .; cdr3_aa: CASSFDRSEQYF; cdr3_nt: TGCGCCAGCAGCTTTGACAGGAGCGAGCAGTACTTC
v_call: TRBV7-6; j_call: TRBJ2-5; clone_size: .; d_call: TRBD1; cdr3_aa: CASSTQPRQGRETQYF; cdr3_nt: TGTGCCAGCAGCACCCAACCCCGACAGGGGAGAGAGACCCAGTACTTC
v_call: TRBV6-6; j_call: TRBJ1-5; clone_size: .; d_call: TRBD1; cdr3_aa: CASKVGQALNQPQHF; cdr3_nt: TGTGCCAGCAAAGTCGGACAGGCCTTAAATCAGCCCCAGCATTTT
v_call: TRBV5-1; j_call: TRBJ2-7; clone_size: .; d_call: .; cdr3_aa: CASSFLTAPYEQYF; cdr3_nt: TGCGCCAGCAGCTTCTTGACAGCACCCTACGAGCAGTACTTC
v_call: TRBV9; j_call: TRBJ2-1; clone_size: once; d_call: TRBD2; cdr3_aa: CASSVELAASYNEQFF; cdr3_nt: TGTGCCAGCAGCGTAGAACTAGCGGCATCCTACAATGAGCAGTTCTTC
v_call: TRBV7-9; j_call: TRBJ2-7; clone_size: medium-sized; d_call: .; cdr3_aa: CASSGDRTYEQYF; cdr3_nt: TGTGCCAGCAGCGGAGACAGAACCTACGAGCAGTACTTC
v_call: TRBV5-1; j_call: TRBJ2-7; clone_size: .; d_call: .; cdr3_aa: CASSLWSRLGGYEQYF; cdr3_nt: TGCGCCAGCAGCTTGTGGTCTCGGCTTGGAGGTTACGAGCAGTACTTC